The clone carrying this T cell receptor beta chain was counted many times. Its antigen is not known. A 10-nucleotide random UMI tagged transcripts in template-switch 5'RACE cDNA synthesis. Sequencing of 15-18 subjects in each run yielded over 200 million TCR-beta sequences. One entry per CDR3 protein, called by TCRdb with MiXCR from the 5' RACE reads. The sample holds roughly 57,000 distinct CDR3 sequences, 24% seen once. These data come from a study of neurological immune-mediated disorders. General study points: No CDR3 amino acid sequences recurred among expanded clones across subjects, suggesting private repertoires in all groups.

This CDR3 region has 15 residues. J gave up 1 base and V 4 bases, and 6 bases lay outside the gene matches. Germline V gene lookup returns CDR1 DFQATT and CDR2 SNEGSKA (reference sequence). The time point is: technical triplicate 2. This receptor was taken from a man aged 60 to 69 with HTLV-1-associated myelopathy (HAM/TSP). Input material: PBMCs. This chain connects TRBV20-1 to TRBJ2-7, with 11 bases fitting TRBD2. The CDR3 DNA is TGCAGTGCTATCGGACTAGCGGGTTATTCCTACGAGCAGTACTTC. Amino acids: CSAIGLAGYSYEQYF.